These 19 T cell receptor beta chains were all obtained from the same sample, sequenced in a study of shared clonotypes between healthy human individuals. As defined, naive CD8 cells were CD45RO-negative and positively selected for CCR7, with terminally differentiated effector memory CD45RA+ cells excluded. Produced via immunoSEQ multiplex PCR; TCRdb's table is partial and in-frame only. The data show approximately 840,000 clones, 95% to 97% seen once. The sample consisted of naive CD8+ T cells sorted from blood. The source is a man aged 25-45 years in good health.

The chain joins TRBV29-1 to TRBJ2-6, with D maybe TRBD1 (6 bases). Germline CDR1 and CDR2: SQVTM and ANQGSEA. V dropped 0 bases and J dropped 0 bases, with 12 bases sitting between them. The CDR3 loop spans 17 amino acids. The CDR3 DNA follows: TGCAGCGTTGAAGATCAGGACAGACACTCTGGGGCCAACGTCCTGACTTTC. Encoded protein: CSVEDQDRHSGANVLTF.

The V gene is TRBV18, the J gene TRBJ2-4, with 10 bases aligning to TRBD2. V dropped 4 bases and J dropped 1; count of bases not matched to a gene: 4. Germline values: CDR1 KGHSH, CDR2 LQKENI. The CDR3 is 16 amino acids. CDR3 nucleotides: TGTGCCAGCTCACGCGAACTAGCGGGGGCCAAAAACATTCAGTACTTC. It encodes CASSRELAGAKNIQYF.

The genes are TRBV27 and TRBJ1-4; D remains unclear. Germline loops: CDR1 MNHEY, CDR2 SMNVEV (reference sequence). The germline V and J ends were trimmed by 1 base and 4 bases, with 4 bases remaining between them. The CDR3 totals 13 residues. The CDR3 bases are TGTGCCAGCAGTTTATACAGTAATGAAAAACTGTTTTTT. The encoded protein is CASSLYSNEKLFF. Looking up the rest from reference TRBV27 and TRBJ1-4 gives the full variable domain: EAQVTQNPRYLITVTGKKLTVTCSQNMNHEYMSWYRQDPGLGLRQIYYSMNVEVTDKGDVPEGYKVSRKEKRNFPLILESPSPNQTSLYFCASSLYSNEKLFFGSGTQLSVL.

The CDR3 loop is CASSQEFRVRAGPGQFF. The DNA of the CDR3 is TGTGCCAGCAGCCAAGAATTCCGGGTGAGGGCCGGGCCTGGGCAGTTCTTC. The gene calls are TRBV14 and TRBJ2-1, with D possibly TRBD2 on 5 matching bases. The CDR3 has 17 residues. With 0 bases removed from V and 12 bases from J, the gap between germline ends came to 24 bases. Looked up from germline, CDR1 is SGHDN and CDR2 is FVKESK.

The chain links TRBV7-9 to TRBJ2-2, with unresolved D. CDR3 length: 18 residues. V was cut by 1 base and J by 1 base, with 16 bases left in between. Germline V gene sequence: CDR1 SEHNR, CDR2 FQNEAQ (reference sequence). CDR3 sequence (DNA): TGTGCCAGCAGCTTAGTTTGGCGTCTCCACGGGAACACCGGGGAGCTGTTTTTT. Translation: CASSLVWRLHGNTGELFF.

The chain links TRBV11-2 to TRBJ1-2, with D unclear. Germline CDR1 SGHAT, CDR2 FQNNGV. The CDR3 runs to 13 residues. Trimming left V 3 bases short and J 1 base short, with 6 bases between. CDR3 in amino acids: CASSFRLNYGYTF. The CDR3 bases are TGTGCCAGCAGCTTTAGACTTAACTATGGCTACACCTTC.

The V gene is TRBV18, the J gene TRBJ2-1; no clear D gene. The CDR3 runs 15 residues. Trimming removed 4 bases at V and 4 bases at J, with 14 bases between. From germline, CDR1 is KGHSH and CDR2 LQKENI. The CDR3, as DNA: TGTGCCAGCTCACGTCTCTCTTCTGATTACAATGAGCAGTTCTTC. Translation: CASSRLSSDYNEQFF.

Remarks on this clone: Other DNA sequences in this specimen translate into the identical CDR3. This chain links TRBV27 with TRBJ2-3; D gene unclear. Trimming pared 6 bases from V and 3 bases from J, leaving 4 bases between. Germline V gene sequence: CDR1 MNHEY, CDR2 SMNVEV (reference sequence). This CDR3 has 11 residues. The CDR3 coding sequence is TGTGCCAGCAGATCTACAGATACGCAGTATTTT. This gives the protein CASRSTDTQYF.

With regard to this clone: Other DNA sequences from this sample encode an identical CDR3 as well. V is TRBV9 and J is TRBJ2-1; D is unresolved. Trimming removed 2 bases at V and 0 bases at J, with 3 bases between. This CDR3 region has 13 residues. Germline values: CDR1 SGDLS, CDR2 YYNGEE. CDR3 loop: CASSVGSYNEQFF. CDR3 coding DNA: TGTGCCAGCAGCGTCGGCTCCTACAATGAGCAGTTCTTC. Full variable domain (rest looked up from reference TRBV9 and TRBJ2-1): DSGVTQTPKHLITATGQRVTLRCSPRSGDLSVYWYQQSLDQGLQFLIQYYNGEERAKGNILERFSAQQFPDLHSELNLSSLELGDSALYFCASSVGSYNEQFFGPGTRLTVL.

Points on this clone: Other nucleotide sequences from this sample produce the same CDR3. This chain links TRBV19 with TRBJ2-3; D is uncertain. With 3 bases removed from V and 1 base from J, the gap between germline ends came to 5 bases. The CDR3 spans 13 residues. CDR1 and CDR2 (germline): LNHDA, SQIVND (reference sequence). CDR3 amino acids: CASSIRGTDTQYF. CDR3 DNA sequence: TGTGCCAGTAGTATCCGGGGCACAGATACGCAGTATTTT.

The V and J genes are TRBV5-1 and TRBJ2-7, with 10 positions matching TRBD2. The CDR3 length is 16 residues. Germline V gene sequence: CDR1 SGHRS, CDR2 YFSETQ. V dropped 0 bases and J dropped 4; count of bases not matched to a gene: 7. The CDR3 protein is CASSLALAGETYEQYF. The DNA of the CDR3 is TGCGCCAGCAGCTTGGCGCTAGCGGGAGAAACTTACGAGCAGTACTTC.

The V gene is TRBV11-2, the J gene TRBJ2-7; weak D call: TRBD1 (5 bases). The CDR3 covers 14 residues. Germline V gene sequence: CDR1 SGHAT, CDR2 FQNNGV. V lost 5 bases, J lost 7 bases, and 18 bases lay in between. The CDR3 region has the DNA TGTGCCAGCAGCCCCCCAGGGTTCCTATATGAGCAGTACTTC. This sequence encodes CASSPPGFLYEQYF.

The chain is built from TRBV7-9 and TRBJ1-5; D ambiguous. The germline CDR1 and CDR2 sequences are SEHNR and FQNEAQ (reference sequence). The CDR3 consists of 12 residues. Trimming pared 7 bases from V and 4 bases from J, leaving 8 bases between. CDR3 sequence: CASTLGNQPQHF. The DNA for the CDR3 is TGTGCCAGCACCCTCGGGAATCAGCCCCAGCATTTT.

V is TRBV4-1 and J is TRBJ2-1; tentatively, D is TRBD1 (6 bases). From germline, CDR1 is MGHRA and CDR2 YSYEKL. V shed 1 base and J shed 8 bases, with 15 bases lying between them. The CDR3 sequence is 15 residues long. CDR3 in amino acids: CASSQGAARGYEQFF. CDR3 nucleotide sequence: TGCGCCAGCAGCCAAGGAGCGGCCAGGGGTTATGAGCAGTTCTTC.

The chain employs TRBV28 and TRBJ2-7; D remains ambiguous. Trimming left V 6 bases short and J 6 bases short, with 9 bases between. Germline CDR1 MDHEN, CDR2 SYDVKM. This CDR3 comprises 11 residues. The CDR3 region has the DNA TGTGCCAGCAGCGGCGTCCCCGAGCAGTACTTC. Translated, it gives CASSGVPEQYF. Drawing the rest from reference TRBV28 and TRBJ2-7, the complete variable domain is DVKVTQSSRYLVKRTGEKVFLECVQDMDHENMFWYRQDPGLGLRLIYFSYDVKMKEKGDIPEGYSVSREKKERFSLILESASTNQTSMYLCASSGVPEQYFGPGTRLTVT.

V is TRBV11-2 and J is TRBJ2-5; a possible D gene is TRBD1 (8 bases). V was pared by 4 bases and J by 2 bases, with 14 bases between. The CDR3 spans 15 residues. Germline values: CDR1 SGHAT, CDR2 FQNNGV. Here the CDR3 DNA reads TGTGCCAGCAGCTACAGGGGGGGACGGCAAGAGACCCAGTACTTC. This translates into CASSYRGGRQETQYF. The full variable domain, completed using reference TRBV11-2 and TRBJ2-5, is EAGVAQSPRYKIIEKRQSVAFWCNPISGHATLYWYQQILGQGPKLLIQFQNNGVVDDSQLPKDRFSAERLKGVDSTLKIQPAKLEDSAVYLCASSYRGGRQETQYFGPGTRLLVL.

The rearrangement uses TRBV28 and TRBJ1-5, with D tentatively TRBD1 (6 bases). The CDR3 has 16 residues. The germline V and J ends were trimmed by 8 bases and 0 bases, with 17 bases remaining between them. CDR1 is MDHEN, CDR2 SYDVKM, per germline. CDR3 coding DNA: TGTGCCAGCGGGGGGCACAGGGCCCTTAGCAATCAGCCCCAGCATTTT. This sequence encodes CASGGHRALSNQPQHF.

With regard to this clone: The same CDR3 also results from other DNA sequences found in this sample. The genes are TRBV27 and TRBJ2-7; D possibly uses TRBD1 or TRBD2 (5 bases each). Germline CDR1 MNHEY, CDR2 SMNVEV (reference sequence). The ends were cut back, 3 bases at V and 2 bases at J, with 11 bases in the middle. This CDR3 has 14 amino acids. In DNA, the CDR3 is TGTGCCAGCAGTTTGCGGCAGGGAGCCTACGAGCAGTACTTC. It yields the protein CASSLRQGAYEQYF.

The V and J genes are TRBV28 and TRBJ1-5; D is unclear. This CDR3 region has 13 residues. Germline V gene sequence: CDR1 MDHEN, CDR2 SYDVKM. The V end lost 3 bases, the J end lost 4 bases, and 7 bases lay between the germline ends. The CDR3 region has the DNA TGTGCCAGCAGTTTCTTGGAAAATCAGCCCCAGCATTTT. Translated, it gives CASSFLENQPQHF.